These T cell receptor beta chains were read from a single sample in a study of T cells in Graves' hyperthyroidism and ophthalmopathy. TCRdb passed the multiplex PCR reads through MiXCR, listing each CDR3 protein once. The profile covers 750,000 to 900,000 distinct CDR3 sequences, with about two fifths appearing a single time and approximately 10% taken by the ten largest. Sequencing was performed on blood. The origin of the receptors is a man between 18 and 29 years old with Graves' hyperthyroidism. Both conserved end residues are part of each CDR3. D genes are given only for firm matches. Expanded clones get a size class; other rows say once, few or many, or leave the size out.

J gene: TRBJ2-5
V gene: TRBV29-1
clone size: .
D gene: .
CDR3 DNA: TGCAGCGTTGAAGGCAGGGCGGGGGAGACCCAGTACTTC
CDR3 protein: CSVEGRAGETQYF

J gene: TRBJ1-5
V gene: TRBV19
clone size: many
D gene: .
CDR3 DNA: TGTGCCAGTAGTAGGCGGACGAATCAGCCCCAGCATTTT
CDR3 protein: CASSRRTNQPQHF

J gene: TRBJ2-7
V gene: TRBV7-9
clone size: few
D gene: .
CDR3 DNA: TGTGCCAGCAGCCAAAAGGGTTCCAGGCAGTACTTC
CDR3 protein: CASSQKGSRQYF

J gene: TRBJ2-7
V gene: TRBV29-1
clone size: .
D gene: TRBD1
CDR3 DNA: TGCAGCCCACGCGGGGGACAGGGGGCCTACGAGCAGTACTTC
CDR3 protein: CSPRGGQGAYEQYF

J gene: TRBJ2-7
V gene: TRBV11-2
clone size: many
D gene: .
CDR3 DNA: TGTGCCAGCAGCTTACCCCCACCGGGATACGAGCAGTACTTC
CDR3 protein: CASSLPPPGYEQYF

J gene: TRBJ2-7
V gene: TRBV20-1
clone size: .
D gene: .
CDR3 DNA: TGCAGTGCTCTACACGGCTACGAGCAGTACTTC
CDR3 protein: CSALHGYEQYF

J gene: TRBJ2-7
V gene: TRBV4-1
clone size: .
D gene: TRBD2
CDR3 DNA: TGCGCCAGCAGCCAAGTATCTAGCGGGCTCAGCTCCTACGAGCAGTACTTC
CDR3 protein: CASSQVSSGLSSYEQYF

J gene: TRBJ1-6
V gene: TRBV10-3
clone size: few
D gene: TRBD1
CDR3 DNA: TGTGCCACCGGGACAGCCTATTCACCCCTCCACTTT
CDR3 protein: CATGTAYSPLHF

J gene: TRBJ2-5
V gene: TRBV12-3/TRBV12-4
clone size: .
D gene: TRBD1
CDR3 DNA: TGTGCCAGCAATAACCGGGACAGGGAAGAAGAGACCCAGTACTTC
CDR3 protein: CASNNRDREEETQYF

J gene: TRBJ1-1
V gene: TRBV7-9
clone size: many
D gene: .
CDR3 DNA: TGTGCCTCCGAAGGAGGGACGGGCACTGAAGCTTTCTTT
CDR3 protein: CASEGGTGTEAFF

J gene: TRBJ1-1
V gene: TRBV19
clone size: many
D gene: .
CDR3 DNA: TGTGCCAGTACCGGGGAGGGAGTTTATCCTGAAGCTTTCTTT
CDR3 protein: CASTGEGVYPEAFF

J gene: TRBJ1-5
V gene: TRBV10-3
clone size: .
D gene: .
CDR3 DNA: TGTGCCAGCTCCCCCAGGGGACCTAGCAATCAGCCCCAGCATTTT
CDR3 protein: CASSPRGPSNQPQHF

J gene: TRBJ1-4
V gene: TRBV5-6
clone size: .
D gene: TRBD1
CDR3 DNA: TGTGCCAGCAGCGTGACAGGGAACGTCGATGAAAAACTGTTTTTT
CDR3 protein: CASSVTGNVDEKLFF

J gene: TRBJ1-6
V gene: TRBV6-1
clone size: many
D gene: .
CDR3 DNA: TGTGCCAGCAGTGATTTTCACGGGGCGAATTCACCCCTCCACTTT
CDR3 protein: CASSDFHGANSPLHF

J gene: TRBJ1-4
V gene: TRBV13
clone size: many
D gene: .
CDR3 DNA: TGTGCCAGCAGCAACTGGGAGGCTAATGAAAAACTGTTTTTT
CDR3 protein: CASSNWEANEKLFF

J gene: TRBJ2-5
V gene: TRBV7-2
clone size: many
D gene: .
CDR3 DNA: TGTGCCAGCAGCTTAGTAATTGAGACCCAGTACTTC
CDR3 protein: CASSLVIETQYF

J gene: TRBJ2-7
V gene: TRBV20-1
clone size: few
D gene: TRBD2
CDR3 DNA: TGCAGTGCTAGAGCGGGAGGGATCTACGAGCAGTACTTC
CDR3 protein: CSARAGGIYEQYF

J gene: TRBJ1-2
V gene: TRBV7-3
clone size: many
D gene: TRBD1
CDR3 DNA: TGTGCCAGCAGCCTGGACAGGGATGGATATGGCTACACCTTC
CDR3 protein: CASSLDRDGYGYTF

J gene: TRBJ2-5
V gene: TRBV15
clone size: many
D gene: .
CDR3 DNA: TGTGCCACCAGCAGAGATATCGGGCCACAAGAGACCCAGTACTTC
CDR3 protein: CATSRDIGPQETQYF

J gene: TRBJ2-3
V gene: TRBV10-3
clone size: once
D gene: TRBD2
CDR3 DNA: TGTGCCATCAGATCGACTAGCGGTGGAGGGTCTAGCACAGATACGCAGTATTTT
CDR3 protein: CAIRSTSGGGSSTDTQYF

J gene: TRBJ2-2
V gene: TRBV7-9
clone size: .
D gene: .
CDR3 DNA: TGTGCCAGCAGCTTAATCCAGGCCGGGGAGCTGTTTTTT
CDR3 protein: CASSLIQAGELFF

J gene: TRBJ2-7
V gene: TRBV5-1
clone size: once
D gene: TRBD2
CDR3 DNA: TGCGCCAGCAGCCGGGACTACGACGAGCAGTACTTC
CDR3 protein: CASSRDYDEQYF

J gene: TRBJ1-6
V gene: TRBV6-4
clone size: .
D gene: .
CDR3 DNA: TGTGCCAGCAGTTTGGGGCGACAGGATTATAATTCACCCCTCCACTTT
CDR3 protein: CASSLGRQDYNSPLHF

J gene: TRBJ2-7
V gene: TRBV6-4
clone size: few
D gene: TRBD2
CDR3 DNA: TGTGCCAGCAGTGACCCGACTAGCGGGAGGGCCGGCGAGCAGTACTTC
CDR3 protein: CASSDPTSGRAGEQYF

J gene: TRBJ2-7
V gene: TRBV11-2
clone size: .
D gene: TRBD2
CDR3 DNA: TGTGCCAGCAGCATCGGACTAGCGGGAGGCTACGAGCAGTACTTC
CDR3 protein: CASSIGLAGGYEQYF

J gene: TRBJ1-1
V gene: TRBV27
clone size: few
D gene: TRBD1
CDR3 DNA: TGTGCCAGCAGGACAGGGGGCCCTAACACTGAAGCTTTCTTT
CDR3 protein: CASRTGGPNTEAFF

J gene: TRBJ2-6
V gene: TRBV29-1
clone size: few
D gene: .
CDR3 DNA: TGCAGCGTTTCGGCAGGGGCCAACGTCCTGACTTTC
CDR3 protein: CSVSAGANVLTF

J gene: TRBJ2-2
V gene: TRBV29-1
clone size: .
D gene: .
CDR3 DNA: TGCAGCGTTGAGGGGGAAGTGGGTAAGGCCGGGGAGCTGTTTTTT
CDR3 protein: CSVEGEVGKAGELFF

J gene: TRBJ1-6
V gene: TRBV25-1
clone size: many
D gene: .
CDR3 DNA: TGTGCCAGCAGTACTCCGGCTTATAATTCACCCCTCCACTTT
CDR3 protein: CASSTPAYNSPLHF

J gene: TRBJ2-5
V gene: TRBV29-1
clone size: .
D gene: .
CDR3 DNA: TGCAGCTTGGCGGACAGCCAAGAGACCCAGTACTTC
CDR3 protein: CSLADSQETQYF

J gene: TRBJ1-3
V gene: TRBV7-2
clone size: few
D gene: .
CDR3 DNA: TGTGCCAGCAGCTTCCGAGGAAGATATGGAAACACCATATATTTT
CDR3 protein: CASSFRGRYGNTIYF

J gene: TRBJ2-7
V gene: TRBV7-9
clone size: .
D gene: TRBD2
CDR3 DNA: TGTGCCAGCAGCGGGGGACTAGCGCATTCCTACGAGCAGTACTTC
CDR3 protein: CASSGGLAHSYEQYF

J gene: TRBJ2-2
V gene: TRBV12-3/TRBV12-4
clone size: .
D gene: .
CDR3 DNA: .
CDR3 protein: CASSSSGLGAGELFF

J gene: TRBJ1-2
V gene: TRBV15
clone size: .
D gene: .
CDR3 DNA: TGTGCCACCAGCAGAAGCCGGGACACCCCCCGGGACACCTTC
CDR3 protein: CATSRSRDTPRDTF

J gene: TRBJ1-1
V gene: TRBV2
clone size: many
D gene: .
CDR3 DNA: TGTGCCAGCATTTACGAGTTTGGGGAAGCTTTCTTT
CDR3 protein: CASIYEFGEAFF

J gene: TRBJ2-7
V gene: TRBV19
clone size: few
D gene: TRBD2
CDR3 DNA: TGTGCCAGTGCCAGTAGTATCGGACTAGCGGGCGTCTACGAGCAGTACTTC
CDR3 protein: CASASSIGLAGVYEQYF

J gene: TRBJ2-5
V gene: TRBV7-9
clone size: .
D gene: .
CDR3 DNA: TGTGCCAGCAGCTTAGGGGGCGGACAGCCGCAAGAGACCCAGTACTTC
CDR3 protein: CASSLGGGQPQETQYF

J gene: TRBJ1-1
V gene: TRBV29-1
clone size: .
D gene: TRBD1
CDR3 DNA: TGCAGATTACGGGACAGCCGGCACACTGAAGCTTTCTTT
CDR3 protein: CRLRDSRHTEAFF

J gene: TRBJ2-5
V gene: TRBV6-5
clone size: .
D gene: TRBD1
CDR3 DNA: TGTGCCAGCAGTCACGGACAGGGAGAAGAGACCCAGTACTTC
CDR3 protein: CASSHGQGEETQYF

J gene: TRBJ1-5
V gene: TRBV10-2
clone size: .
D gene: .
CDR3 DNA: TGCGCCACCAAGACGAGGGAGTACCAGCCCCAGCATTTT
CDR3 protein: CATKTREYQPQHF

J gene: TRBJ2-5
V gene: TRBV2
clone size: many
D gene: TRBD1
CDR3 DNA: TGTGCCAGCGAGAACAGGGGGCCCGCGACCCAAGAGACCCAGTACTTC
CDR3 protein: CASENRGPATQETQYF

J gene: TRBJ2-7
V gene: TRBV2
clone size: many
D gene: .
CDR3 DNA: TGTGCCACCTCCGGTCTCGAGCAGTACTTC
CDR3 protein: CATSGLEQYF

J gene: TRBJ1-1
V gene: TRBV7-9
clone size: few
D gene: .
CDR3 DNA: TGTGCCAGCAGCCCAGTCTGGGGCGCGGTGAACACTGAAGCTTTCTTT
CDR3 protein: CASSPVWGAVNTEAFF